This T cell receptor (beta chain) was identified during a study of cytomegalovirus exposure and HLA in healthy donors. PCR employed 60 Vbeta and 13 Jbeta primers. Some clones are missing from TCRdb's copy, which holds only in-frame ones; the method was immunoSEQ multiplex PCR. The data show about 150,000 clones, 80% seen once. Losses at the gene ends were 5 bases for V and 6 bases for J; bases not matched to a gene: 7. This CDR3 contains 15 residues. The germline V gene encodes CDR1 SGHTS and CDR2 YDEGEE. This clone was seen just once. The chain employs TRBV5-8 and TRBJ2-1; 11 bases are a match to TRBD2. The material sequenced was PBMCs. This clonotype was obtained from a woman aged 40 to 49 in good health and CMV-seropositive. Here the CDR3 reads CASRSPGLAVNEQFF. CDR3 coding DNA: TGTGCCAGCAGGTCTCCGGGACTAGCGGTCAATGAGCAGTTCTTC.